The T cell receptor beta chain described here comes from a study of blood T cell repertoires in COVID-19. As for the study in general: From the United States, Italy and Spain came samples of acute and convalescent COVID-19. The analysed material was cDNA or gDNA that came from T cells, B-cell-depleted T cells, or PBMCs.

Per the original data handling: Estimated nucleated cell counts came from reference gene primer amplification. This table comes from immunoSEQ multiplex PCR, and its TCRdb copy is limited to in-frame clones, with some not included. Clone size and the V and J calls come from that table; the DNA yielded D and trimming. The data contain around 120,000 clones, about 83% of them singletons. This CDR3 is 14 amino acids long. With 3 bases clipped from V and 7 bases from J, the junction kept 7 bases outside the gene matches. CDR1 is SGHKS and CDR2 is YYEKEE in the germline V gene (reference sequence). The chain carries TRBV5-5 and TRBJ2-5, with 9 nucleotides matching TRBD1. The source material was peripheral blood. The source of this sequence is a man aged 35 to 55 with active or convalescent COVID-19. Written as DNA, the CDR3 is TGTGCCAGCAGCTCGACAGGGGGAGGGATGACCCAGTACTTC. This gives the protein CASSSTGGGMTQYF.